The subject of this entry is one TCR beta chain. The antigen remains undetermined. 5'RACE template switching built TCR beta cDNA with unique molecular identifiers. TCRdb re-called the 5' RACE reads; every CDR3 protein appears as one record, without DNA. The listing contains about 150,000 distinct CDR3 sequences. This CDR3 region has 15 residues. CDR1 is SGHAT, CDR2 FQNNGV, per germline. These data belong to a study of T cells expressing NK-cell markers. About the research overall: Sorted CD3+CD56+NKG2C+, CD3+CD56+NKG2C- and CD3+CD56-NKG2C+ T cells supplied TCR beta repertoires.

Study findings and constraints: These clonotypes also led the CD3+CD56-NKG2C+ fraction in a few donors. About 1.0-7.0% of CD8+ T cells in more than five donors belonged to dominant NKG2C+ clonotypes.

The origin of this receptor is a woman aged 50 to 65 in good health. V gene TRBV11-2 combines with J gene TRBJ2-7. The sequencing input was blood T cells: a sorted CD56 or NKG2C T cell subset, CD4+ or CD8+ T cells, or bulk PBMC T cells (not recorded which). This chain's CDR3 is CASSLGSGNAYEQYF.